The sequence of this TCR beta chain was determined in a study of CD8 T cells in Susac syndrome. In the study overall: At the time of blood draw, patients with Susac syndrome were therapy-naive, receiving corticosteroids, or receiving intravenous immunoglobulin alone.

Sequencing targeted TCR beta in blood CD8+ and CD4+ T cells. Germline V gene data show CDR1 as SNHLY and CDR2 as FYNNEI. J gave up 0 bases and V 1 base, and 4 bases lay outside the gene matches. The CDR3 runs 19 residues. Random hexamers were used to reverse transcribe roughly 0.45 to 1 ug of RNA. From the immunoSEQ multiplex PCR reads, TCRdb called clonotypes with MiXCR, one entry per CDR3 protein. The sample includes approximately 190,000 distinct CDR3 sequences, just under 95% of them seen just once. This clonotype was found once. Sequences were obtained from CD8+ T cells from PBMCs. The gene calls are TRBV2 and TRBJ2-1, with 15 bases identical to TRBD2. The origin of this receptor is a human donor with Susac syndrome. The CDR3 region has the DNA TGTGCCAGCAGTGAAGGGGCGGGACTAGCGGGAGGCTCCTACAATGAGCAGTTCTTC. This sequence encodes CASSEGAGLAGGSYNEQFF.